This T cell receptor (beta chain) was identified during a study of shared clonotypes between healthy human individuals. As for the study in general: Plates per donor: three CD4 naive, three CD4 memory, two CD8 naive, one CD8 memory. Study-wide findings and caveats: Between four donors, naive CD4 clonotypes were shared at a level of about 5%.

Per the original data handling: Filtering differed for immunoSEQ, which gave only junction sequences without quality scores. Measured with immunoSEQ multiplex PCR; TCRdb has only the in-frame clones, and not every one. The DNA was the basis for D and trimming; V, J and clone size are from that table. Of roughly 520,000 clones listed, around 95% are singletons. V was clipped by 7 bases and J by 0 bases; unmatched bases: 12. Germline loops: CDR1 LNHDA, CDR2 SQIVND (reference sequence). CDR3 length equals 17 residues. In regard to this clone: Its antigen is currently unknown.

The sample consisted of naive CD4+ T cells sorted from blood. Subset meaning: CD45RA+ positively selected. V and J are TRBV19 and TRBJ2-1, with 7 bases lining up with TRBD1. The TCR was taken from a woman aged 25 to 39 in good health. The CDR3 DNA is TGTGCCAGTACCAAAGGGACAGTCCTTAGCTCCTACAATGAGCAGTTCTTC. Translating it yields CASTKGTVLSSYNEQFF.